This TCR beta chain came from a study of shared clonotypes between healthy human individuals. Authors' analysis steps: Without quality scores, immunoSEQ junctional reads could not be filtered like full-length reads. Measured with immunoSEQ multiplex PCR; TCRdb has only the in-frame clones, and not every one. The DNA was the basis for D and trimming; V, J and clone size are from that table. Altogether around 2,000,000 clones are present, about 95% being singletons, with the ten largest covering about 1.1%. CD8 cells regarded as naive lacked CD45RO, were positively chosen for CCR7, and omitted terminally differentiated effector memory CD45RA+ cells. In germline, CDR1 is MNHEY, CDR2 SMNVEV (reference sequence). This CDR3 is built from 13 residues. V gave up 3 bases and J gave up 3 bases, with 8 bases separating them.

The V call is TRBV27, the J call TRBJ1-1, with D uncertain. The sequence was collected from a man aged 18 to 35 in good health. Sequenced: naive CD8+ T cells sorted from blood. CDR3 in amino acids: CASSFGLDTEAFF. CDR3 nucleotide sequence: TGTGCCAGCAGTTTTGGCCTGGACACTGAAGCTTTCTTT.